These 8 T cell receptor beta chains were sequenced from one sample in a study of beta chain features in type 1 diabetes. All of the isolated RNA was reverse transcribed, so expressed TCRB transcripts were sequenced. The assay was immunoSEQ multiplex PCR, and TCRdb's table has in-frame clones only and misses some. The sample consists of roughly 230,000 clones, around 9.6% of them appearing once. Source material: naive CD4+ T cells from blood. The source is a young woman in good health.

Many counts were recorded for this clone. The gene calls are TRBV7-2 and TRBJ2-6; D unresolved. V lost 2 bases and J 4 bases, leaving 12 bases between the germline ends. Germline V gives CDR1 SGHTA, CDR2 FQGNSA. The CDR3 has 16 amino acids. This CDR3 is CASSLKISRGANVLTF. The CDR3 DNA follows: TGTGCCAGCAGCTTAAAGATCTCCCGGGGGGCCAACGTCCTGACTTTC. Together with reference TRBV7-2 and TRBJ2-6, the CDR3 gives the full variable domain: GAGVSQSPSNKVTEKGKDVELRCDPISGHTALYWYRQSLGQGLEFLIYFQGNSAPDKSGLPSDRFSAERTGGSVSTLTIQRTQQEDSAVYLCASSLKISRGANVLTFGAGSRLTVL.

This clone was found a few times. V and J are TRBV2 and TRBJ1-2; 8 bases fit TRBD1. V gave up 7 bases and J gave up 6 bases; unmatched junction bases: 10. This CDR3 contains 14 residues. The germline CDR1 and CDR2 sequences are SNHLY and FYNNEI. This CDR3 reads CASKLDRGYNGYTF. CDR3 DNA: TGTGCCAGCAAACTCGACAGGGGCTATAATGGCTACACCTTC.

This chain links TRBV5-1 with TRBJ1-1, with D tentatively TRBD1 (6 bases). V was clipped by 2 bases and J by 0 bases, with 14 bases between them. The CDR3 is 16 residues long. Germline CDR1 SGHRS, CDR2 YFSETQ. CDR3 protein: CASSFTPGQMNTEAFF. The CDR3 DNA reads as TGCGCCAGCAGCTTCACACCTGGACAGATGAACACTGAAGCTTTCTTT.

This clone was observed a few times. The V gene is TRBV6-6, the J gene TRBJ1-3; D is uncertain. Germline V gene lookup returns CDR1 MNHNY and CDR2 SVGAGI (reference sequence). V was trimmed by 0 bases and J by 0 bases, leaving 6 bases between them. The CDR3 is made up of 15 amino acids. CDR3 region: CASSYSLSSGNTIYF. As DNA, the CDR3 is TGTGCCAGCAGTTACTCGCTGAGCTCTGGAAACACCATATATTTT.

This chain joins TRBV7-3 and TRBJ2-1; 10 positions match TRBD2. The trim removed 3 bases at V and 15 bases at J, leaving 8 bases unmatched. Looked up from germline, CDR1 is SGHTA and CDR2 is FQGTGA. The CDR3 runs 13 residues. The chain's CDR3 is CASSFTGLAMAFF. The CDR3 DNA reads as TGTGCCAGCAGCTTTACGGGACTAGCGATGGCGTTCTTC.

In regard to this clone: A read error may account for a junction end that differs from germline. V usage is TRBV5-1 and J usage is TRBJ2-1, with 13 bases fitting TRBD2. This CDR3 contains 16 residues. CDR1 and CDR2 from the germline V gene are SGHRS and YFSETQ. In DNA, the CDR3 is TGCGCCAGCACCCACATGACTAGCGGGGGGTACAGTGAGCAGTTCTTC. It yields the protein CASTHMTSGGYSEQFF. Full variable domain (missing parts from reference TRBV5-1 and TRBJ2-1): KAGVTQTPRYLIKTRGQQVTLSCSPISGHRSVSWYQQTPGQGLQFLFEYFSETQRNKGNFPGRFSGRQFSNSRSEMNVSTLELGDSALYLCASTHMTSGGYSEQFFGPGTRLTVL.

A few counts support this clone. The rearrangement links TRBV19 to TRBJ2-1; 11 bases fit TRBD2. The CDR3 contains 15 residues. V shed 4 bases, J shed 7 bases, and the junction held 6 bases outside the gene matches. CDR1 and CDR2 from the germline V gene are LNHDA and SQIVND (reference sequence). The CDR3 reads CASSTLAGVPNEQFF. As DNA, the CDR3 is TGTGCCAGTAGTACACTAGCGGGAGTACCGAATGAGCAGTTCTTC. Filled out from reference TRBV19 and TRBJ2-1, the complete variable domain reads DGGITQSPKYLFRKEGQNVTLSCEQNLNHDAMYWYRQDPGQGLRLIYYSQIVNDFQKGDIAEGYSVSREKKESFPLTVTSAQKNPTAFYLCASSTLAGVPNEQFFGPGTRLTVL.

This clone was observed a handful of times. The V call is TRBV10-3, the J call TRBJ2-7; 8 bases match TRBD1. The CDR3 loop spans 14 amino acids. The germline V gene encodes CDR1 ENHRY and CDR2 SYGVKD. J lost 5 bases, V lost 6 bases, and 9 bases had no gene match. CDR3 region: CAIRQGAPDHEQYF. The CDR3 region has the DNA TGTGCCATCAGGCAGGGGGCCCCTGACCACGAGCAGTACTTC.